A selection of T cell receptor beta chains follows, all from one sample in a study of cytomegalovirus exposure and HLA in healthy donors. Repertoires were generated with immunoSEQ multiplex PCR, while TCRdb's copy carries only in-frame clones and drops some. In the table there are 90,000 or so clones, over 65% of which are singletons. The sample taken for sequencing was PBMCs. Receptor source: a man between 45 and 60 years old in good health and CMV-seronegative. CDR3s include the opening cysteine and the closing phenylalanine or tryptophan. Fields, in order: clone size, J gene, V gene, D gene, CDR3 DNA, CDR3 protein. A D gene is named only where the DNA matches it firmly. Part of the rows lack a size; the others show once, few, many or a class for expanded clones.

clone_size: .
j_call: TRBJ2-1
v_call: TRBV7-6
d_call: TRBD1
cdr3_nt: TGTGCCAGCAGCTTCCGGACAGGGGATGAGCAGTTCTTC
cdr3_aa: CASSFRTGDEQFF

clone_size: .
j_call: TRBJ2-2
v_call: TRBV19
d_call: .
cdr3_nt: TGTGCCAGTAGTACCCGGACTGATAACACCGGGGAGCTGTTTTTT
cdr3_aa: CASSTRTDNTGELFF

clone_size: .
j_call: TRBJ2-2
v_call: TRBV6-5
d_call: .
cdr3_nt: TGTGCCAGCAGCCAGCTAACAGGGCGGGCCGGGGAGCTGTTTTTT
cdr3_aa: CASSQLTGRAGELFF

clone_size: .
j_call: TRBJ2-7
v_call: TRBV6-1
d_call: .
cdr3_nt: TGTGCCAGCAGCGTGTATGGGGCCGACGACGAGCAGTACTTC
cdr3_aa: CASSVYGADDEQYF

clone_size: .
j_call: TRBJ1-6
v_call: TRBV5-4
d_call: .
cdr3_nt: TGTGCCAGCAGCGGGGGGGTTGCGGCGGGAAACCTCCACTTT
cdr3_aa: CASSGGVAAGNLHF

clone_size: .
j_call: TRBJ2-7
v_call: TRBV10-3
d_call: TRBD1
cdr3_nt: TGTGCCATCAGCTCCACAGGGGACGAGCAGTACTTC
cdr3_aa: CAISSTGDEQYF

clone_size: .
j_call: TRBJ2-7
v_call: TRBV7-9
d_call: TRBD1
cdr3_nt: TGTGCCAGCAACCAGGACAGGGATGACGAGCAGTACTTC
cdr3_aa: CASNQDRDDEQYF

clone_size: .
j_call: TRBJ2-3
v_call: TRBV9
d_call: TRBD2
cdr3_nt: TGTGCCAGCAGCGCCCGGCACGGGGGCGCGGCGGGAGGCTACACAGATACGCAGTATTTT
cdr3_aa: CASSARHGGAAGGYTDTQYF

clone_size: .
j_call: TRBJ2-1
v_call: TRBV29-1
d_call: .
cdr3_nt: TGCAGCGTTGAACTCAGGGGGGACGAGACCAATGAGCAGTTCTTC
cdr3_aa: CSVELRGDETNEQFF

clone_size: .
j_call: TRBJ1-2
v_call: TRBV18
d_call: TRBD1
cdr3_nt: TGTGCCAGCTCCCCTCGGACAGGGCCAATGGATGGCTACACCTTC
cdr3_aa: CASSPRTGPMDGYTF

clone_size: few
j_call: TRBJ2-5
v_call: TRBV9
d_call: TRBD2
cdr3_nt: TGTGCCAGCAGCGTAGGGGGGGGTAGCCAAGAGACCCAGTACTTC
cdr3_aa: CASSVGGGSQETQYF

clone_size: .
j_call: TRBJ1-1
v_call: TRBV5-1
d_call: .
cdr3_nt: TGCGCCAGCAGCTTGGACCTGCCGTCCGTTAGCACTGAAGCTTTCTTT
cdr3_aa: CASSLDLPSVSTEAFF

clone_size: .
j_call: TRBJ2-4
v_call: TRBV5-4
d_call: TRBD2
cdr3_nt: TGTGCCAGCAGCCCGGGGGGGGTAACCAAAAACATTCAGTACTTC
cdr3_aa: CASSPGGVTKNIQYF

clone_size: .
j_call: TRBJ2-5
v_call: TRBV9
d_call: TRBD1
cdr3_nt: TGTGCCAGCAGCGTAGGGACAGGGGGGCGGGAGACCCAGTACTTC
cdr3_aa: CASSVGTGGRETQYF

clone_size: few
j_call: TRBJ2-3
v_call: TRBV4-3
d_call: .
cdr3_nt: TGCGCCAGCAGCCAAGCGCCAAACAGGGCGATGACAGATACGCAGTATTTT
cdr3_aa: CASSQAPNRAMTDTQYF

clone_size: .
j_call: TRBJ2-3
v_call: TRBV5-4
d_call: TRBD2
cdr3_nt: TGTGCCAGCAGCTTGGGTCCTAGCGGGGCAGATACGCAGTATTTT
cdr3_aa: CASSLGPSGADTQYF

clone_size: few
j_call: TRBJ2-4
v_call: TRBV19
d_call: .
cdr3_nt: TGTGCCAGTACCTCCGGTGAGGGAGCCAAAAACATTCAGTACTTC
cdr3_aa: CASTSGEGAKNIQYF

clone_size: .
j_call: TRBJ1-1
v_call: TRBV7-8
d_call: .
cdr3_nt: TGTGCCAGCAGCTCAGCCCGCTGGACAATGAACACTGAAGCTTTCTTT
cdr3_aa: CASSSARWTMNTEAFF

clone_size: .
j_call: TRBJ2-4
v_call: TRBV2
d_call: TRBD2
cdr3_nt: TGTGCCAGCAGTCAAGCTAGCGGGAACATTCAGTACTTC
cdr3_aa: CASSQASGNIQYF

clone_size: .
j_call: TRBJ2-1
v_call: TRBV4-1
d_call: TRBD1
cdr3_nt: TGCGCCAGCAGCCAAGAAGAGCGGACAGGGGATAACAATGAGCAGTTCTTC
cdr3_aa: CASSQEERTGDNNEQFF

clone_size: .
j_call: TRBJ2-3
v_call: TRBV5-1
d_call: TRBD2
cdr3_nt: TGCGCCAGCAGCTTGGGGCCCCAAGCGGGAGAACATACGCAGTATTTT
cdr3_aa: CASSLGPQAGEHTQYF

clone_size: .
j_call: TRBJ2-3
v_call: TRBV6-1
d_call: .
cdr3_nt: TGTGCCAGCCTCTCGCAGGGGGGTATAGATACGCAGTATTTT
cdr3_aa: CASLSQGGIDTQYF

clone_size: .
j_call: TRBJ2-7
v_call: TRBV5-3
d_call: .
cdr3_nt: TGTGCCAGAAGCTTCAACTACGAGCAGTACTTC
cdr3_aa: CARSFNYEQYF

clone_size: .
j_call: TRBJ2-1
v_call: TRBV27
d_call: .
cdr3_nt: TGTGCCAGCAGTTTTTTCGGGGGAGGGGGGGCGAGGCGGAGGAATGAGCAGTTCTTC
cdr3_aa: CASSFFGGGGARRRNEQFF

clone_size: .
j_call: TRBJ2-1
v_call: TRBV4-2
d_call: TRBD1
cdr3_nt: TGTGCCAGCAAGGGACAGGGGGATGGGGAGCAGTTCTTC
cdr3_aa: CASKGQGDGEQFF

clone_size: .
j_call: TRBJ2-7
v_call: TRBV27
d_call: .
cdr3_nt: TGTGCCAGCAGCGGCCTTGGAGGGAAGATCTACGAGCAGTACTTC
cdr3_aa: CASSGLGGKIYEQYF

clone_size: .
j_call: TRBJ2-7
v_call: TRBV28
d_call: .
cdr3_nt: TGTGCCAGCAGTCGGGTTGCCAACCCGAGCTCCTACGAGCAGTACTTC
cdr3_aa: CASSRVANPSSYEQYF

clone_size: .
j_call: TRBJ1-2
v_call: TRBV9
d_call: TRBD1
cdr3_nt: TGTGCCAGCAGCGTAGCACCGGGACAGAACTATGGCTACACCTTC
cdr3_aa: CASSVAPGQNYGYTF

clone_size: few
j_call: TRBJ1-1
v_call: TRBV5-1
d_call: .
cdr3_nt: TGCGCCAGCAGCTTGGGGCCGGAGTACAAAGAAGCTTTCTTT
cdr3_aa: CASSLGPEYKEAFF

clone_size: .
j_call: TRBJ2-1
v_call: TRBV9
d_call: .
cdr3_nt: TGTGCCAGCAGCGTAGCAGGGGCCGATGAGCAGTTCTTC
cdr3_aa: CASSVAGADEQFF

clone_size: .
j_call: TRBJ2-5
v_call: TRBV7-2
d_call: TRBD2
cdr3_nt: TGTGCCAGCAGCTCCCTAGCGGGAGGGTACGTAGAGACCCAGTACTTC
cdr3_aa: CASSSLAGGYVETQYF

clone_size: .
j_call: TRBJ2-1
v_call: TRBV11-2
d_call: .
cdr3_nt: TGTGCCAGCAGCCCCTTTCCCGGGAGCGACAATGAGCAGTTCTTC
cdr3_aa: CASSPFPGSDNEQFF

clone_size: .
j_call: TRBJ2-3
v_call: TRBV27
d_call: TRBD2
cdr3_nt: TGTGCCAGCAGTTTATTACCGGGAGGGCCGACAGATACGCAGTATTTT
cdr3_aa: CASSLLPGGPTDTQYF

clone_size: .
j_call: TRBJ1-5
v_call: TRBV6-1
d_call: .
cdr3_nt: TGTGCCAGCAGTGTTACAGGGAAGGATCAGCCCCAGCATTTT
cdr3_aa: CASSVTGKDQPQHF

clone_size: .
j_call: TRBJ2-7
v_call: TRBV14
d_call: .
cdr3_nt: TGTGCCAGCAGCCATTCCCGACAGGTTGGAGCCTACGAGCAGTACTTC
cdr3_aa: CASSHSRQVGAYEQYF

clone_size: .
j_call: TRBJ2-7
v_call: TRBV28
d_call: TRBD1
cdr3_nt: TGTGCCAGCAGTTTAGACCCCACAGGGGCCCCACCCTACGAGCAGTACTTC
cdr3_aa: CASSLDPTGAPPYEQYF

clone_size: .
j_call: TRBJ1-1
v_call: TRBV6-6
d_call: TRBD1
cdr3_nt: TGTGCCAGCTCACACCGGACAGGCGTGGAGAACACTGAAGCTTTCTTT
cdr3_aa: CASSHRTGVENTEAFF

clone_size: once
j_call: TRBJ2-2
v_call: TRBV6-1
d_call: TRBD2
cdr3_nt: TGTGCCAGCAGTGGGGGACTAGCAGGTACCGGGGAGCTGTTTTTT
cdr3_aa: CASSGGLAGTGELFF

clone_size: .
j_call: TRBJ2-5
v_call: TRBV15
d_call: TRBD1
cdr3_nt: TGTGCCACCAGCATGGGACAGGGGCAATGGCAAGAGACCCAGTACTTC
cdr3_aa: CATSMGQGQWQETQYF

clone_size: .
j_call: TRBJ1-2
v_call: TRBV2
d_call: TRBD1
cdr3_nt: TGTGCCAGCAGTGCACAGGGGGAGGGTTATGGCTACACCTTC
cdr3_aa: CASSAQGEGYGYTF